The rows below give T cell receptor beta chains drawn from one sample of a study of cytomegalovirus exposure and HLA in healthy donors. Sequencing used immunoSEQ multiplex PCR; TCRdb keeps in-frame clones, though not all of them. The sample yields fewer than 250,000 clones, 77% seen once. Sequencing was carried out using PBMCs. The receptors derive from a woman in her thirties in good health and CMV-seropositive. CDR3s include the opening cysteine and the closing phenylalanine or tryptophan. The D gene is left open where the match is weak. Size is omitted from some rows. Given values are once, few, many or a class for expanded clones.

size: many; V: TRBV27; D: .; J: TRBJ2-3; DNA: TGTGCCAGCAGTTTCTCGACAGGAGCCACAGATACGCAGTATTTT; CDR3: CASSFSTGATDTQYF
size: .; V: TRBV2; D: .; J: TRBJ2-3; DNA: TGTGCCAGCAGTGATCTAGGACAGAGCACAGATACGCAGTATTTT; CDR3: CASSDLGQSTDTQYF
size: .; V: TRBV7-2; D: .; J: TRBJ2-1; DNA: TGTGCCAGCAGCTTAGCGTCCGCTAGCGACTACAATGAGCAGTTCTTC; CDR3: CASSLASASDYNEQFF
size: .; V: TRBV28; D: TRBD2; J: TRBJ2-7; DNA: TGTGCCAGCAGTTTGTGGTCGCAGGGAGGGTACGAGCAGTACTTC; CDR3: CASSLWSQGGYEQYF
size: .; V: TRBV28; D: .; J: TRBJ2-1; DNA: TGTGCCAGCAGTATACGGGGAAATGAGCAGTTCTTC; CDR3: CASSIRGNEQFF
size: .; V: TRBV4-2; D: TRBD2; J: TRBJ2-7; DNA: TGTGCCAGCAGCCGCGACCAAAGCCCGACTAGCTTCTCCTACGAGCAGTACTTC; CDR3: CASSRDQSPTSFSYEQYF
size: few; V: TRBV5-4; D: TRBD1; J: TRBJ2-7; DNA: TGTGCCAGCAGCCCTCAAACAGGGGCCGGATCCTACGAGCAGTACTTC; CDR3: CASSPQTGAGSYEQYF
size: few; V: TRBV18; D: .; J: TRBJ2-2; DNA: TGTGCCAGCCACTCACGGGGGAGCACCGGGGAGCTGTTTTTT; CDR3: CASHSRGSTGELFF
size: .; V: TRBV6-6; D: TRBD1; J: TRBJ1-1; DNA: TGTGCCAGCAGCCCCCCCTACAGGGGGCAAACTGAAGCTTTCTTT; CDR3: CASSPPYRGQTEAFF
size: .; V: TRBV28; D: .; J: TRBJ1-5; DNA: TGTGCCAGCAGTTTGGTCGCAGGCCTCGGTCAGCCCCAGCATTTT; CDR3: CASSLVAGLGQPQHF
size: few; V: TRBV19; D: TRBD2; J: TRBJ2-3; DNA: TGTGCCAGTAGTGGACTAGCGGGTTTCACAGATACGCAGTATTTT; CDR3: CASSGLAGFTDTQYF
size: once; V: TRBV9; D: TRBD1; J: TRBJ1-1; DNA: TGTGCCAGCAGCGTAGATGGGCAGGGGGACACTGAAGCTTTCTTT; CDR3: CASSVDGQGDTEAFF
size: .; V: TRBV27; D: TRBD2; J: TRBJ2-7; DNA: TGTGCCAGCATGAATAGCGGGGGTTACGAGCAGTACTTC; CDR3: CASMNSGGYEQYF
size: .; V: TRBV2; D: .; J: TRBJ2-3; DNA: TGTGCCAGCACTAGTATGGATACGCAGTATTTT; CDR3: CASTSMDTQYF
size: .; V: TRBV29-1; D: TRBD2; J: TRBJ2-7; DNA: TGCAGCGTTGAAGGGGCTAGCGGGAGGTTCTCCTACGAGCAGTACTTC; CDR3: CSVEGASGRFSYEQYF
size: .; V: TRBV18; D: .; J: TRBJ2-4; DNA: TGTGCCAGCTCACCACCGCAGGGCGTAGGCATTCAGTACTTC; CDR3: CASSPPQGVGIQYF
size: .; V: TRBV6-1; D: TRBD2; J: TRBJ2-7; DNA: TGTGCCAGCAACGTGGGGACTAGCGGGAGCGACGAGCAGTACTTC; CDR3: CASNVGTSGSDEQYF
size: .; V: TRBV7-3; D: .; J: TRBJ2-5; DNA: TGTGCCAGCAGCTCGCATCCCGGGGTGGAGACCCAGTACTTC; CDR3: CASSSHPGVETQYF
size: few; V: TRBV19; D: TRBD2; J: TRBJ2-1; DNA: TGTGCCAGTAGTATTGGACTAGCGGGGGCCTACAATGAGCAGTTCTTC; CDR3: CASSIGLAGAYNEQFF
size: .; V: TRBV30; D: .; J: TRBJ2-2; DNA: TGTGCCTGTACCACAGGGATCGGCACCGGGGAGCTGTTTTTT; CDR3: CACTTGIGTGELFF
size: .; V: TRBV6-6; D: TRBD1; J: TRBJ1-5; DNA: TGTGCCAGCAGTTCGAGACAGGGACCAAACCAGCCCCAGCATTTT; CDR3: CASSSRQGPNQPQHF
size: .; V: TRBV6-4; D: .; J: TRBJ1-3; DNA: TGTGCCAGCAGCGACCTCGGGGCTGGAAACACCATATATTTT; CDR3: CASSDLGAGNTIYF
size: few; V: TRBV30; D: .; J: TRBJ1-2; DNA: TGTGCCTGGACCGAGGTCGGTGGCTACACCTTC; CDR3: CAWTEVGGYTF
size: .; V: TRBV5-4; D: TRBD1; J: TRBJ2-5; DNA: TGTGCCAGCAGCACGGGACAGACCCAAGAGACCCAGTACTTC; CDR3: CASSTGQTQETQYF
size: .; V: TRBV18; D: .; J: TRBJ1-5; DNA: TGTGCCAGCTCACCAACCGGTGCGGAACAGCCCCAGCATTTT; CDR3: CASSPTGAEQPQHF
size: .; V: TRBV7-8; D: .; J: TRBJ2-3; DNA: TGTGCCAGCAGCTTAGGGACTTCCACAGATACGCAGTATTTT; CDR3: CASSLGTSTDTQYF
size: .; V: TRBV9; D: TRBD2; J: TRBJ2-3; DNA: TGTGCCAGCAGCGTAGAAGGTAGCGGGGGGGCATTGAGCACAGATACGCAGTATTTT; CDR3: CASSVEGSGGALSTDTQYF
size: .; V: TRBV19; D: .; J: TRBJ1-2; DNA: TGTGCCAGTAGGCAAGTGCAGATTAACTATGGCTACACCTTC; CDR3: CASRQVQINYGYTF
size: .; V: TRBV19; D: .; J: TRBJ1-1; DNA: TGTGCCAGTAGTATTTTAGGGAAAGGGGGAACTGAAGCTTTCTTT; CDR3: CASSILGKGGTEAFF
size: .; V: TRBV6-5; D: .; J: TRBJ2-2; DNA: TGTGCCAGCAGACAACAGGGGGGGGCAACCGGGGAGCTGTTTTTT; CDR3: CASRQQGGATGELFF
size: .; V: TRBV29-1; D: .; J: TRBJ2-5; DNA: TGCAGCGTTCGATGGGCTGGGTGGGAAGAGACCCAGTACTTC; CDR3: CSVRWAGWEETQYF
size: .; V: TRBV19; D: TRBD1; J: TRBJ2-1; DNA: TGTGCCAGTAAAGGGGCAGGGGGTTACAGGGCTTACAATGAGCAGTTCTTC; CDR3: CASKGAGGYRAYNEQFF
size: .; V: TRBV15; D: .; J: TRBJ1-1; DNA: TGTGCCACCAGAGTTGACAGGCTCAACACTGAAGCTTTCTTT; CDR3: CATRVDRLNTEAFF
size: .; V: TRBV7-9; D: .; J: TRBJ2-1; DNA: TGTGCCAGCACCTCCGGGAGCAAGCCTGGAGGTGAGCAGTTCTTC; CDR3: CASTSGSKPGGEQFF
size: .; V: TRBV6-5; D: TRBD2; J: TRBJ2-7; DNA: TGTGCCAGCAGTTACTCGACGGGGGGTTCCTACGAGCAGTACTTC; CDR3: CASSYSTGGSYEQYF
size: .; V: TRBV5-4; D: TRBD2; J: TRBJ2-7; DNA: TGTGCCAGCAGCTTGCCACTAGCGGGAGCCGAGCAGTACTTC; CDR3: CASSLPLAGAEQYF
size: .; V: TRBV5-1; D: .; J: TRBJ1-2; DNA: TGCGCCAGCAGCTTGACAGGGAATAACTATGGCTACACCTTC; CDR3: CASSLTGNNYGYTF
size: .; V: TRBV15; D: TRBD1; J: TRBJ1-3; DNA: TGTGCCACCAGCAGTATGTCCAGGGGGAAAATGAGCACCATATATTTT; CDR3: CATSSMSRGKMSTIYF
size: once; V: TRBV19; D: TRBD1; J: TRBJ2-6; DNA: TGTGCCAGTAGGGAGACAGGGGCCTATCCTGGGGCCAACGTCCTGACTTTC; CDR3: CASRETGAYPGANVLTF
size: once; V: TRBV29-1; D: TRBD1; J: TRBJ1-2; DNA: TGCAGCGCGGGACAGGAGATTCCCGACTACACCTTC; CDR3: CSAGQEIPDYTF
size: .; V: TRBV29-1; D: .; J: TRBJ2-3; DNA: TGCAGCGTTGAGACTTCTAGCACAGATACGCAGTATTTT; CDR3: CSVETSSTDTQYF
size: .; V: TRBV9; D: .; J: TRBJ2-7; DNA: TGTGCCAGCAGCGCCCGTACCAGCTCCTACGAGCAGTACTTC; CDR3: CASSARTSSYEQYF
size: .; V: TRBV28; D: TRBD1; J: TRBJ2-7; DNA: TGTGCCAGCAGTTTTTGGGCAGGGGGCCATCACGAGCAGTACTTC; CDR3: CASSFWAGGHHEQYF
size: .; V: TRBV11-2; D: .; J: TRBJ2-3; DNA: TGTGCCAGCAGCCTTCGGGGACATAGAAAACCTCCCCCAGATACGCAGTATTTT; CDR3: CASSLRGHRKPPPDTQYF
size: .; V: TRBV7-2; D: TRBD1; J: TRBJ2-7; DNA: TGTGCCAGCAGGCACAGGGGCGGATACGAGCAGTACTTC; CDR3: CASRHRGGYEQYF
size: .; V: TRBV2; D: TRBD1; J: TRBJ1-5; DNA: TGTGCCAGCAGTCCTCAGGGGGCCGGGCAGCCCCAGCATTTT; CDR3: CASSPQGAGQPQHF
size: .; V: TRBV4-1; D: .; J: TRBJ2-7; DNA: TGCGCCAGCAGCCAAGAAGGGCAGGGGACCGAGCAGTACTTC; CDR3: CASSQEGQGTEQYF
size: .; V: TRBV19; D: TRBD1; J: TRBJ1-4; DNA: TGTGCCAGTAGCCAAACAGGGGGATCTGTAAAACTGTTTTTT; CDR3: CASSQTGGSVKLFF
size: .; V: TRBV7-2; D: .; J: TRBJ2-1; DNA: TGTGCCAGCAGCTCTCCCGGGTCAGTCTACAATGAGCAGTTCTTC; CDR3: CASSSPGSVYNEQFF
size: .; V: TRBV4-3; D: .; J: TRBJ2-7; DNA: TGCGCCAGCAGCCAAACGGGCCACAGGGCTCAGCAGTACTTC; CDR3: CASSQTGHRAQQYF
size: .; V: TRBV5-5; D: TRBD2; J: TRBJ2-1; DNA: TGTGCCAGCAGCTGGACTAGCGGGGGGGTAGGTGCGAATGAGCAGTTCTTC; CDR3: CASSWTSGGVGANEQFF
size: .; V: TRBV28; D: TRBD1; J: TRBJ2-7; DNA: TGTGCCAGCAAGGGCCGGGACAGGGTCCACGAGCAGTACTTC; CDR3: CASKGRDRVHEQYF